The entry below describes one T cell receptor beta chain. The source of the sample is a study of cytomegalovirus exposure and HLA in healthy donors. The PCR contained 60 Vbeta and 13 Jbeta primers. Data came from immunoSEQ multiplex PCR; TCRdb stores just in-frame clones and leaves some out. The sample table includes about 130,000 clones. The CDR3 is 14 residues long. V shed 2 bases and J shed 1 base, with 8 bases lying between them. Germline V lookup: CDR1 SGHNT, CDR2 YENEEA. The chain is built from TRBV11-3 and TRBJ1-1; D remains unclear. Sequencing was carried out using PBMCs. The TCR sequence derives from a man aged 35-49 years in good health and CMV-seronegative. CDR3 sequence reads: CASSLLGGNTEAFF. The CDR3 bases are TGTGCCAGCAGCTTACTGGGAGGGAACACTGAAGCTTTCTTT.